Following are 14 T cell receptor beta chains from one sample sequenced in a study of T cells after yellow fever vaccination. One entry per CDR3 protein results from TCRdb running MiXCR on the 5' RACE reads. The sample has 60,000 to 85,000 distinct CDR3 sequences, 6.5% seen once. The sample consisted of CD8+ T cells sorted from PBMCs, taken approximately 47 days after the first yellow fever vaccination. The receptors come from a man in his late teens or twenties who received the YFV17D yellow fever vaccine.

In its sample, this clonotype was seen many times. The gene calls are TRBV7-8 and TRBJ2-5; D is ambiguous. Germline CDR1 is SGHVS and CDR2 is FQNEAQ. Trimming cost V 7 bases and J 7 bases, with 10 bases left between them. The CDR3 length is 11 residues. CDR3 protein: CASTKSGTQYF. In nucleotides, the CDR3 is TGTGCCAGCACCAAATCGGGGACCCAGTACTTC. The complete variable domain, with remaining parts taken from reference TRBV7-8 and TRBJ2-5, reads GAGVSQSPRYKVAKRGQDVALRCDPISGHVSLFWYQQALGQGPEFLTYFQNEAQLDKSGLPSDRFFAERPEGSVSTLKIQRTQQEDSAVYLCASTKSGTQYFGPGTRLLVL.

This clonotype was seen repeatedly, ten times or more. The V call is TRBV7-3, the J call TRBJ1-2; D unclear. Trimming left V 5 bases short and J 3 bases short, with 10 bases between. This CDR3 has 13 residues. The germline V gene has CDR1 SGHTA and CDR2 FQGTGA. The CDR3 is CASSLTSHYGYTF. CDR3 DNA sequence: TGTGCCAGCAGCCTCACGTCCCACTATGGCTACACCTTC.

This clonotype was seen at least ten times. The chain recombines TRBV27 with TRBJ1-5, with D unclear. Germline CDR1 and CDR2: MNHEY and SMNVEV (reference sequence). V lost 6 bases and J lost 3, with 18 bases in between. This CDR3 comprises 16 residues. As DNA, the CDR3 is TGTGCCAGCAGCACCCTTCCCCGGGCCCCCAATCAGCCCCAGCATTTT. It yields the protein CASSTLPRAPNQPQHF.

Ten or more counts support this clonotype. This chain uses TRBV7-2 with TRBJ2-4; D might be TRBD1 (6 bases). V lost 5 bases to trimming and J lost 1 base, with 15 bases between them. CDR3 length: 16 amino acids. Germline V CDR1 and CDR2: SGHTA, FQGNSA. The CDR3, as DNA: TGTGCCAGCAGCCTGGGACGGGGACACGCCAAAAACATTCAGTACTTC. It translates to CASSLGRGHAKNIQYF.

This clonotype has ten or more counts. This chain uses TRBV9 with TRBJ2-5; 8 bases align to TRBD2. V lost 0 bases and J lost 3; bases outside the gene matches: 4. This CDR3 contains 15 residues. Per the germline V gene, CDR1 is SGDLS and CDR2 is YYNGEE. CDR3 in amino acids: CASSVAPGLEETQYF. CDR3 coding DNA: TGTGCCAGCAGCGTAGCTCCGGGACTAGAAGAGACCCAGTACTTC.

The table lists this clonotype with many counts. The rearrangement uses TRBV6-6 and TRBJ1-1; D ambiguous. Between the trimmed V and J ends, which lost 6 bases and 8 bases, there was a span of 13 bases. This CDR3 contains 12 residues. Germline assignment: CDR1 MNHNY and CDR2 SVGAGI (reference sequence). This CDR3 is CASSLYGNEAFF. The CDR3 region has the DNA TGTGCCAGCAGCCTCTACGGGAACGAAGCTTTCTTT.

The table lists this clonotype with many counts. V usage is TRBV20-1 and J usage is TRBJ2-1; 7 bases map to TRBD2. The CDR3 has 14 amino acids. Looked up from germline, CDR1 is DFQATT and CDR2 is SNEGSKA (reference sequence). With V trimmed by 1 base and J by 0 bases, 0 bases remained unmatched. Here the CDR3 reads CSARASGSYNEQFF. The CDR3 DNA follows: TGCAGTGCTAGAGCTAGCGGCTCCTACAATGAGCAGTTCTTC.

This clonotype was seen repeatedly, ten times or more. This chain links TRBV5-1 with TRBJ1-1; no definite D call. V was clipped by 3 bases and J by 0 bases, with 12 bases between them. The CDR3 has 15 residues. Looked up from germline, CDR1 is SGHRS and CDR2 is YFSETQ. This CDR3 is CASSWTGTMNTEAFF. The CDR3 DNA reads TGCGCCAGCAGCTGGACGGGAACCATGAACACTGAAGCTTTCTTT. The full variable domain, in which reference TRBV5-1 and TRBJ1-1 provide the parts outside the CDR3, is KAGVTQTPRYLIKTRGQQVTLSCSPISGHRSVSWYQQTPGQGLQFLFEYFSETQRNKGNFPGRFSGRQFSNSRSEMNVSTLELGDSALYLCASSWTGTMNTEAFFGQGTRLTVV.

This clonotype was observed many times. The chain combines TRBV27 with TRBJ1-6; 7 bases are shared with TRBD1. CDR1 is MNHEY, CDR2 SMNVEV, per germline (reference sequence). J was trimmed by 7 bases and V by 1 base; bases with no gene match: 4. There are 15 residues in the CDR3. The CDR3 reads CASSLYTGENSPLHF. The CDR3 DNA sequence: TGTGCCAGCAGTTTATATACAGGGGAGAATTCACCCCTCCACTTT.

This clonotype was seen a few times. V and J are TRBV12-3 or TRBV12-4 and TRBJ2-1, with 13 bases matching TRBD2. J was trimmed by 9 bases and V by 6 bases; bases with no gene match: 23. This CDR3 region has 20 residues. The CDR3 sequence is CASRPTSGGYQGRPTGEQFF. For the CDR3, the DNA is TGTGCCAGCAGGCCGACTAGCGGGGGGTATCAGGGCAGGCCAACGGGTGAGCAGTTCTTC.

This clonotype was found many times. The chain joins TRBV2 to TRBJ2-1, with D unclear. Looked up from germline, CDR1 is SNHLY and CDR2 is FYNNEI. With 11 bases removed from V and 4 bases from J, the gap between germline ends came to 3 bases. The CDR3 sequence is 9 residues long. CDR3 loop: CAGYNEQFF. CDR3 DNA: TGTGCCGGATACAATGAGCAGTTCTTC.

This clonotype was counted many times. This chain connects TRBV10-3 to TRBJ2-2; TRBD1 matches 8 bases. V shed 7 bases, J shed 2 bases, and the junction held 9 bases outside the gene matches. Germline V CDR1 and CDR2: ENHRY, SYGVKD. The CDR3 covers 16 residues. The CDR3, as DNA: TGTGCCATCATGTCGACAGGGGACCAAAACACCGGGGAGCTGTTTTTT. It yields the protein CAIMSTGDQNTGELFF.

In its sample, this clonotype was seen many times. V gene TRBV24-1 combines with J gene TRBJ2-1, with 10 bases that match TRBD1. The CDR3 is 17 amino acids. The V and J ends lost 6 bases and 7 bases, in that order; junction bases with no gene match: 14. Germline V gene data show CDR1 as KGHDR and CDR2 as SFDVKD. The CDR3 is CATSFGGQGLLPNEQFF. The DNA for the CDR3 is TGTGCCACCAGTTTTGGGGGACAGGGGCTCCTCCCTAATGAGCAGTTCTTC.

This clonotype has just a few counts. The J gene is TRBJ1-2, the V gene TRBV29-1; 8 bases are shared with TRBD1. The trim removed 6 bases at V and 4 bases at J, leaving 10 bases unmatched. The CDR3 totals 14 residues. Germline values: CDR1 SQVTM, CDR2 ANQGSEA. The chain's CDR3 is CSVRQGSRGYGYTF. CDR3 sequence (DNA): TGCAGCGTCCGACAGGGGAGTCGAGGCTATGGCTACACCTTC. Complete variable domain (other parts from reference TRBV29-1 and TRBJ1-2): SAVISQKPSRDICQRGTSLTIQCQVDSQVTMMFWYRQQPGQSLTLIATANQGSEATYESGFVIDKFPISRPNLTFSTLTVSNMSPEDSSIYLCSVRQGSRGYGYTFGSGTRLTVV.